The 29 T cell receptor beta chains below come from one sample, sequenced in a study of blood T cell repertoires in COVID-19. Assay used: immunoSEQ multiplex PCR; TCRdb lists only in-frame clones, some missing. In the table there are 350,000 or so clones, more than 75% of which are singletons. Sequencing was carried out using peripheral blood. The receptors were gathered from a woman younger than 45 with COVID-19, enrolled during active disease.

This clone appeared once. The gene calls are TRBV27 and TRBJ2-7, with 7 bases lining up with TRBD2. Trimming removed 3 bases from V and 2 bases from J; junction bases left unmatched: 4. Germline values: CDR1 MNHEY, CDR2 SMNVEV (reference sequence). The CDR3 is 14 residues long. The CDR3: CASSFWRGTYEQYF. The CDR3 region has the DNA TGTGCCAGCAGTTTTTGGCGGGGGACCTACGAGCAGTACTTC.

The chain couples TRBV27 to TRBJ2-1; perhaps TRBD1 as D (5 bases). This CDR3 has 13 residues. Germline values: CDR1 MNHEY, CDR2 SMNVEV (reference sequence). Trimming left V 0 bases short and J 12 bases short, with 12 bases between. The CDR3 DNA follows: TGTGCCAGCAGTTTATCGATGGGGCGCCGGCAGTTCTTC. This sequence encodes CASSLSMGRRQFF.

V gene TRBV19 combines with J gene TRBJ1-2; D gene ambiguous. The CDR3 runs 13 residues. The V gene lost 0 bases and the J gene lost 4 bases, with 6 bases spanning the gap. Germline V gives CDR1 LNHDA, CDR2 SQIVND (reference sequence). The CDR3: CASSIDGLYGYTF. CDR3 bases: TGTGCCAGTAGTATAGACGGTCTCTATGGCTACACCTTC. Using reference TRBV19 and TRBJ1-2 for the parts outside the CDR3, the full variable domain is DGGITQSPKYLFRKEGQNVTLSCEQNLNHDAMYWYRQDPGQGLRLIYYSQIVNDFQKGDIAEGYSVSREKKESFPLTVTSAQKNPTAFYLCASSIDGLYGYTFGSGTRLTVV.

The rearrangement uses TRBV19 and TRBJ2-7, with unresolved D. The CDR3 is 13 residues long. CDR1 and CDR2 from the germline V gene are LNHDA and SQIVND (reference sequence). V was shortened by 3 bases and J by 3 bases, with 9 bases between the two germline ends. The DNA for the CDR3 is TGTGCCAGTAGTATTGGAGACCGCTACGAGCAGTACTTC. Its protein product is CASSIGDRYEQYF.

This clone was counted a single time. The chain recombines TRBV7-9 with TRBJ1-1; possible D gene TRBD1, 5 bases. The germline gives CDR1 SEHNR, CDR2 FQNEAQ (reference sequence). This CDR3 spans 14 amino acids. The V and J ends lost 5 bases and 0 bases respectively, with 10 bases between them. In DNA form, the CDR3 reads TGTGCCAGCAGCCCGGGGGTCCTGAACACTGAAGCTTTCTTT. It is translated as CASSPGVLNTEAFF.

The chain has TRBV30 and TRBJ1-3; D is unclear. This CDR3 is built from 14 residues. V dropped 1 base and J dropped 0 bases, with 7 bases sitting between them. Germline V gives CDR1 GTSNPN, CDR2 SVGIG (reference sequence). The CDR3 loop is CAWSAMSSGNTIYF. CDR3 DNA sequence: TGTGCCTGGAGTGCCATGAGCTCTGGAAACACCATATATTTT.

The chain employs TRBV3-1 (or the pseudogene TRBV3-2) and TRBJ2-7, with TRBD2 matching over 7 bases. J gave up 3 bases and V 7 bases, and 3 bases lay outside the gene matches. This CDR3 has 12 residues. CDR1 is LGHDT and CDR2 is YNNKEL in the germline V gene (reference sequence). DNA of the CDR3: TGTGCCAGCATGGGGAGGGACTACGAGCAGTACTTC. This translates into CASMGRDYEQYF.

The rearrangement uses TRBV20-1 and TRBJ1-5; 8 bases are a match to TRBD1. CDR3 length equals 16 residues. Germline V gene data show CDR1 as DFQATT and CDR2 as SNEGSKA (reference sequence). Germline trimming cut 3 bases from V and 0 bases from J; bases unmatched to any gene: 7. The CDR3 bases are TGCAGTGCTAGTTCGGGACAGGAGGATAGCAATCAGCCCCAGCATTTT. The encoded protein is CSASSGQEDSNQPQHF.

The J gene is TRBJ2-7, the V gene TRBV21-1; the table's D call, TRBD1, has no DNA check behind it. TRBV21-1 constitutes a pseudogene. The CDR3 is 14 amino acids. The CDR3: CASSTRTQGYEQYF. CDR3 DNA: TGTGCCAGCAGCACCCGAACACAGGGTTACGAGCAGTACTTC.

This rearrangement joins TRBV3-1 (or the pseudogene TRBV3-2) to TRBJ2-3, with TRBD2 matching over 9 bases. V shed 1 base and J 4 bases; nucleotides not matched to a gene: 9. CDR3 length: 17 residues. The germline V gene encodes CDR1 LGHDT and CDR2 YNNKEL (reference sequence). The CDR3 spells CASSQGRLAGSPDTQYF. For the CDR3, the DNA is TGTGCCAGCAGCCAAGGGCGGCTAGCGGGAAGTCCAGATACGCAGTATTTT.

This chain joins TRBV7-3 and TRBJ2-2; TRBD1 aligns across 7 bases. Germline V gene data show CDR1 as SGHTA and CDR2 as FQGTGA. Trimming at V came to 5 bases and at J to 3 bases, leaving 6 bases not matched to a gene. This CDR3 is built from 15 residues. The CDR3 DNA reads TGTGCCAGCAGCCCCACAGGGGTAGACACCGGGGAGCTGTTTTTT. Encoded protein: CASSPTGVDTGELFF.

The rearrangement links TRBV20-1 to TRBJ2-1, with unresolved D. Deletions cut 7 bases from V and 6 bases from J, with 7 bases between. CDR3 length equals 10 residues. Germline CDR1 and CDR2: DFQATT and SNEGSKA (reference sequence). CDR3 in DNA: TGCAGTGGAGCCCGCAATGAGCAGTTCTTC. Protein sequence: CSGARNEQFF.

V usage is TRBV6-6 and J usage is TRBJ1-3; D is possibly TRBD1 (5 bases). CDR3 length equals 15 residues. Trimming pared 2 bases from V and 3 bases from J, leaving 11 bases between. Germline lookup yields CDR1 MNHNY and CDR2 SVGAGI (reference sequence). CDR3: CASSYGAGIGNTIYF. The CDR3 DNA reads TGTGCCAGCAGTTACGGGGCAGGGATTGGAAACACCATATATTTT.

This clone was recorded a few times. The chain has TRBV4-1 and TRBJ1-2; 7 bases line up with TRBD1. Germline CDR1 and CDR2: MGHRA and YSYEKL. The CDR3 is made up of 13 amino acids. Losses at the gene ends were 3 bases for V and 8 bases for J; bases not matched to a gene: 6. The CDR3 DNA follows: TGCGCCAGCAGCCAGCTACAGGGGTACGGCTACACCTTC. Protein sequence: CASSQLQGYGYTF.

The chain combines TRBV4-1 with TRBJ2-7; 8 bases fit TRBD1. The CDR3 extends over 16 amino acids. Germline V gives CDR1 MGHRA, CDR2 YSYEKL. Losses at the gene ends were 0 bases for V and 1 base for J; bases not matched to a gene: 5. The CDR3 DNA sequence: TGCGCCAGCAGCCAAGATCACGGACAGGGATCCTACGAGCAGTACTTC. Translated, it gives CASSQDHGQGSYEQYF.

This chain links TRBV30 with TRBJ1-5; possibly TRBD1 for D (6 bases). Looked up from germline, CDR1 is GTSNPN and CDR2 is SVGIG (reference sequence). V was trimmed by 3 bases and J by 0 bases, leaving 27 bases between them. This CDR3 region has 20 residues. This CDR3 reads CAWRDVTGPLSQYSNQPQHF. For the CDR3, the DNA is TGTGCCTGGAGAGACGTCACAGGGCCCCTCAGCCAGTATAGCAATCAGCCCCAGCATTTT.

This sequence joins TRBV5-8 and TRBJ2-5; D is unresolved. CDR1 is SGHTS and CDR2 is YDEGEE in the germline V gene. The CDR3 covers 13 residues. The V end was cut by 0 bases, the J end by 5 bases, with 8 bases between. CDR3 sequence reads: CASSLGPSETQYF. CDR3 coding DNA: TGTGCCAGCAGCTTGGGGCCCTCCGAGACCCAGTACTTC.

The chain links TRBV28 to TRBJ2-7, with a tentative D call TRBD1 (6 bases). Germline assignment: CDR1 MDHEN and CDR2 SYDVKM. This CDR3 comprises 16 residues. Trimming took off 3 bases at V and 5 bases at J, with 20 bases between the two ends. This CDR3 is CASSLEGSGVNHEQYF. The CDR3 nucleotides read TGTGCCAGCAGTTTGGAAGGGTCAGGGGTTAACCACGAGCAGTACTTC.

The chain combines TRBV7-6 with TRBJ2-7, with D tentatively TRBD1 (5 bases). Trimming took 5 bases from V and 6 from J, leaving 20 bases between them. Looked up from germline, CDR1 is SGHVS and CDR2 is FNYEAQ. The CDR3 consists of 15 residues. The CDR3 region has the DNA TGTGCCAGCAGCATGAGGCGGCAGGGTGGGTCCGAGCAGTACTTC. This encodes CASSMRRQGGSEQYF.

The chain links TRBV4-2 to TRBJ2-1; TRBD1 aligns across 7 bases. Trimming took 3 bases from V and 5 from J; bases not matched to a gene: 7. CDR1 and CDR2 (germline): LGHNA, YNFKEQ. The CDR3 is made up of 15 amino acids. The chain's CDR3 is CASSQLDREHNEQFF. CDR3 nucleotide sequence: TGTGCCAGCAGCCAGTTAGACAGGGAGCACAATGAGCAGTTCTTC.

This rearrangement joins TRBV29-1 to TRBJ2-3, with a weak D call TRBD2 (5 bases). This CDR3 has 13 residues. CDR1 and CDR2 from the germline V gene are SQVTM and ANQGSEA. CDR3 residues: CSASRDRVDTQYF. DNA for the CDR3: TGCAGTGCCTCTCGGGATAGGGTAGATACGCAGTATTTT.

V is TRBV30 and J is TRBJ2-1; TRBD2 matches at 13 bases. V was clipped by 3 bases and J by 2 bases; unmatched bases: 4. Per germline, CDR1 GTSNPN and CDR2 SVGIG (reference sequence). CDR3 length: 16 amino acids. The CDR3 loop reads CAWRVGLAGAYNEQFF. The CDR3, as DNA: TGTGCCTGGAGGGTAGGACTAGCGGGAGCCTACAATGAGCAGTTCTTC.

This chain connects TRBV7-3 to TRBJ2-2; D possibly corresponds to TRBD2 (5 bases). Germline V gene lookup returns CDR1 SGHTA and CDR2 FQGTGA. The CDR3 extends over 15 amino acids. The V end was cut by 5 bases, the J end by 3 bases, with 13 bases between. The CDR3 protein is CASSPTLGHTGELFF. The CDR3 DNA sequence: TGTGCCAGCAGCCCCACACTAGGGCACACCGGGGAGCTGTTTTTT.

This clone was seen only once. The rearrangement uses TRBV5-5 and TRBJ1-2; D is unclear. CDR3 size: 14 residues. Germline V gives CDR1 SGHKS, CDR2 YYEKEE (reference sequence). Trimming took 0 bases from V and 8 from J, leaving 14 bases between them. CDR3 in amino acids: CASSLVDQAGGYTF. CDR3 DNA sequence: TGTGCCAGCAGCTTGGTAGACCAGGCGGGAGGCTACACCTTC.

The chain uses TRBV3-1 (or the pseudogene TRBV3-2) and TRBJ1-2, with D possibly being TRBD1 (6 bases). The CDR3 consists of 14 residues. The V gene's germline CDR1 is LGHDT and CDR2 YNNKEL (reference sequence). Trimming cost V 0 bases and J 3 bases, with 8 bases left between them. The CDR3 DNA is TGTGCCAGCAGCCAAGAGGCAGGGGACTATGGCTACACCTTC. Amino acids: CASSQEAGDYGYTF.

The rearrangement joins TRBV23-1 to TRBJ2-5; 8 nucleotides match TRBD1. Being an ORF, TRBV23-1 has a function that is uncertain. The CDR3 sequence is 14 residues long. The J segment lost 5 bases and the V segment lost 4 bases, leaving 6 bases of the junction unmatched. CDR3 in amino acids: CASSRLDREETQYF. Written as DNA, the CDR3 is TGCGCCAGCAGTCGACTGGACAGGGAGGAGACCCAGTACTTC.

CDR3 DNA: TGCGCCAGCAGAACTGGAGACAATGAGCAGTTCTTC. Its translation: CASRTGDNEQFF. The chain recombines TRBV5-1 with TRBJ2-1; no clear D gene. CDR3 length equals 12 residues. Trimming stripped 5 bases from V and 5 bases from J, with 8 bases between. Germline values: CDR1 SGHRS, CDR2 YFSETQ.

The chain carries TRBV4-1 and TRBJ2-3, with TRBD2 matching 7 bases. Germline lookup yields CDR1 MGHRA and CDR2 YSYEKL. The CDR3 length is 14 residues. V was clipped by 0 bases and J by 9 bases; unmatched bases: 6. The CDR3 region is CASSQDRTRETQYF. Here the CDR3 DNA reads TGCGCCAGCAGCCAAGATCGGACGCGGGAGACGCAGTATTTT.

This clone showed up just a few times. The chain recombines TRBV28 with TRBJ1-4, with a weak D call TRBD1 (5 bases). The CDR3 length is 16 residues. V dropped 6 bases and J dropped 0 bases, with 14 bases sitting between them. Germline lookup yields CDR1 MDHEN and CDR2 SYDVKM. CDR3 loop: CASRRTPGATNEKLFF. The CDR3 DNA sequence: TGTGCCAGCAGGAGGACCCCGGGGGCAACTAATGAAAAACTGTTTTTT.